This TCR beta chain stems from a study of blood T cell repertoires in COVID-19 (dated by TCRdb to about 2020). About the investigation overall: Samples from collaborators originated in the United States, Italy and Spain and spanned both the acute and convalescent phases of COVID-19. The prospective study material was composed of cDNA or gDNA derived from T cells, B-cell-depleted T cells, or PBMCs. Samples were obtained from the ongoing ImmuneRACE study (first 160 participants) and from 1,254 subjects provided by 6 global collaborators. The dataset comprised deeply sampled blood TCRbeta repertoires from subjects exposed to, actively infected with, or recovered from COVID-19. Where available, HLA class I and class II types were taken from metadata supplied by the sample provider and were not determined by assay-based typing. The repertoires were released in a freely available public database intended as a resource for research on the immune response to SARS-CoV-2. The sample metadata nearly always contained a de-identified subject ID, COVID-19 status, age in years and sex. Study-wide conclusions, independent of this receptor: Clinical and demographic metadata were provided uncurated, with the amount varying by source and participant.

From its cysteine to its phenylalanine, the CDR3 spans 18 amino acids. The only DNA kept is the CDR3, 54 bases in frame from the first base. TCRbeta CDR3 regions were amplified from genomic DNA by means of the immunoSEQ Assay, a bias-controlled multiplex PCR. The study's own analysis went as follows. Within the assay, amplification of reference gene primers was used to estimate how many nucleated cells each sample contained. To quantify the absolute abundance of each unique TCRbeta CDR3 rearrangement, sequence reads were collapsed and filtered. Productive Simpson clonality was computed per sample as the square root of Simpson's diversity index over productive rearrangements. Imported from immuneACCESS, the table was reduced by TCRdb to in-frame sequences with V and J called. These copies leave out some clones; in studies compared against another copy, an unresolved V gene accounts for under half, and the cause of the remainder is not known. The V and J calls and clone size are taken from that table; D and trimming were inferred from the DNA. For this sample the table gives over 250,000 clones, of which 70% to 90% were detected only once. The leading ten clones occupy approximately 11% of the sample.

Whole blood was collected in K2EDTA tubes by collaborating institutions according to the institutions' own protocols. For TCRbeta analysis, collaborators shipped samples in one of three forms: frozen whole blood, isolated PBMCs, or DNA extracted from either of those sample types. This clone appeared a few times. Its antigen is not yet known. The record has no base qualities; no much larger clone is one base away. Sequences were obtained from peripheral blood. This TCR derives from a woman aged 65 to 85 with acute or convalescent COVID-19. The rearranged chain carries TRBV12-1 and TRBJ2-7; the tabulated D call, TRBD2, remains unverified against the DNA. TRBV12-1 is tagged as a pseudogene. CDR3 protein: CANRSTSGGPHNTYEQYF. The nucleotides are TGTGCCAATCGCTCGACTAGCGGGGGCCCTCATAACACCTACGAGCAGTACTTC.